This TCR beta chain was observed in a study of cytomegalovirus exposure and HLA in healthy donors. Study-level results: Cytomegalovirus association was assigned to about 150 TCR beta chains.

The PCR contained 60 Vbeta and 13 Jbeta primers. Assay used: immunoSEQ multiplex PCR; TCRdb lists only in-frame clones, some missing. The sample gives 150,000 to 200,000 clones, about four fifths of which show up once; 6% is in the top ten. The donors gave bone marrow, and they were healthy. CDR3 length equals 15 residues. The V gene end was trimmed by 7 bases and the J gene end by 0 bases; junction bases not matched to a gene: 8. Germline V gene lookup returns CDR1 SNHLY and CDR2 FYNNEI. Regarding this clone: The antigen is not known.

The TCR comes from a woman aged 25-40 years in good health and CMV-seropositive. The sequenced sample consisted of PBMCs. The rearrangement uses TRBV2 and TRBJ2-7; 8 bases align to TRBD2. The CDR3 reads CASKRERDSSYEQYF. DNA of the CDR3: TGTGCCAGCAAGCGGGAGCGGGATTCCTCCTACGAGCAGTACTTC. Full variable domain (rest looked up from reference TRBV2 and TRBJ2-7): EPEVTQTPSHQVTQMGQEVILRCVPISNHLYFYWYRQILGQKVEFLVSFYNNEISEKSEIFDDQFSVERPDGSNFTLKIRSTKLEDSAMYFCASKRERDSSYEQYFGPGTRLTVT.